These 12 T cell receptor beta chains came from one sample sequenced in a study of blood T cell repertoires in COVID-19. Data came from immunoSEQ multiplex PCR; TCRdb stores just in-frame clones and leaves some out. Among 200,000 to 250,000 clones listed, roughly 81% were seen once. The material sequenced was peripheral blood. Receptors originate from a man aged 50 to 60 who had recovered from COVID-19.

This clone was seen just once. V and J are TRBV7-6 and TRBJ2-2; TRBD2 matches 9 bases. J gave up 6 bases and V 1 base, and 6 bases lay outside the gene matches. CDR1 is SGHVS, CDR2 FNYEAQ, per germline. This CDR3 has 16 amino acids. The CDR3 region has the DNA TGTGCCAGCAGCTTAGGTGGTAGCGGGAGTCCCGGGGAGCTGTTTTTT. Its protein product is CASSLGGSGSPGELFF.

V usage is TRBV27 and J usage is TRBJ1-4; D gene uncertain. Trimming pared 0 bases from V and 10 bases from J, leaving 12 bases between. Germline CDR1 and CDR2: MNHEY and SMNVEV (reference sequence). The length of the CDR3 is 14 residues. DNA for the CDR3: TGTGCCAGCAGTTTATCGGCGGACTTGGGAAAACTGTTTTTT. This codes for CASSLSADLGKLFF.

The count of this clone is one. The chain combines TRBV5-1 with TRBJ1-1; tentatively, D is TRBD1 (5 bases). The V gene lost 0 bases and the J gene lost 5 bases, with 11 bases spanning the gap. Germline lookup yields CDR1 SGHRS and CDR2 YFSETQ. CDR3 size: 14 residues. The CDR3 DNA reads as TGCGCCAGCAGCTTGGAGGGGAAAGGTACTGAAGCTTTCTTT. Translation: CASSLEGKGTEAFF. The variable domain in full, with the rest retrieved from reference TRBV5-1 and TRBJ1-1, is KAGVTQTPRYLIKTRGQQVTLSCSPISGHRSVSWYQQTPGQGLQFLFEYFSETQRNKGNFPGRFSGRQFSNSRSEMNVSTLELGDSALYLCASSLEGKGTEAFFGQGTRLTVV.

The CDR3 reads CASRETSSYEQYF. The CDR3 nucleotides read TGCGCCAGCAGAGAGACTAGCAGCTACGAGCAGTACTTC. The rearrangement links TRBV5-1 to TRBJ2-7; 7 bases match TRBD2. CDR3 length: 13 residues. The germline V gene has CDR1 SGHRS and CDR2 YFSETQ. V lost 5 bases, J lost 3 bases, and 5 bases stayed unmatched.

The chain carries TRBV7-9 and TRBJ2-7, with TRBD2 matching over 12 bases. Looked up from germline, CDR1 is SEHNR and CDR2 is FQNEAQ (reference sequence). This CDR3 is 17 amino acids long. V lost 5 bases to trimming and J lost 5 bases; unmatched junction nucleotides: 13. Here the CDR3 DNA reads TGTGCCAGCAGCGATCCTAAGACTAGCGGGAGTCAGGACGAGCAGTACTTC. Translation gives CASSDPKTSGSQDEQYF.

The chain joins TRBV24-1 to TRBJ2-1; 13 nucleotides line up with TRBD2. Unmatched junction bases numbered 17, after V lost 7 bases and J lost 12 bases. Germline assignment: CDR1 KGHDR and CDR2 SFDVKD. The CDR3 sequence is 17 residues long. The CDR3 protein is CATSEAGLAGSRSGQFF. The CDR3 bases are TGTGCCACCAGCGAAGCGGGACTAGCGGGATCCCGCAGCGGGCAGTTCTTC.

The chain links TRBV25-1 to TRBJ2-2; possibly TRBD2 for D (6 bases). Per the germline V gene, CDR1 is MGHDK and CDR2 is SYGVNS. CDR3 length equals 15 residues. Trimming took off 9 bases at V and 4 bases at J, with 18 bases between the two ends. CDR3: CARIYGTSSTGELFF. CDR3 bases: TGTGCCAGAATATATGGGACTTCCTCCACCGGGGAGCTGTTTTTT.

The chain joins TRBV3-1 (or the pseudogene TRBV3-2) to TRBJ1-1; D not resolved. This CDR3 has 11 amino acids. Germline CDR1 reads LGHDT; CDR2 reads YNNKEL (reference sequence). V was clipped by 6 bases and J by 11 bases, with 13 bases between them. The CDR3 reads CASRREGNAFF. As DNA, the CDR3 is TGTGCCAGCAGAAGAGAGGGAAATGCTTTCTTT.

The V gene is TRBV3-1 (or the pseudogene TRBV3-2), the J gene TRBJ2-2; 8 positions match TRBD2. Unmatched junction bases numbered 5, after V lost 3 bases and J lost 8 bases. This CDR3 spans 14 amino acids. CDR1 and CDR2 from the germline V gene are LGHDT and YNNKEL (reference sequence). This CDR3 is CASSQGTRRGELFF. The CDR3 nucleotides read TGTGCCAGCAGCCAGGGGACTAGGCGGGGGGAGCTGTTTTTT.

This clone has only a few counts. The chain has TRBV28 and TRBJ1-4, with D tentatively TRBD1 (5 bases). The germline CDR1 and CDR2 sequences are MDHEN and SYDVKM. Between the trimmed V and J ends, which lost 4 bases and 10 bases, there was a span of 10 bases. The CDR3 covers 12 residues. CDR3 loop: CASSSAQGKLFF. The CDR3 DNA follows: TGTGCCAGCAGTTCGGCTCAGGGAAAACTGTTTTTT.

The rearrangement uses TRBV5-1 and TRBJ2-1; a weak D match, TRBD1 (6 bases). The CDR3 is 18 amino acids. CDR1 and CDR2 from the germline V gene are SGHRS and YFSETQ. The V and J ends lost 0 bases and 0 bases respectively, with 16 bases between them. The CDR3 region is CASSLGLISGASYNEQFF. As DNA, the CDR3 is TGCGCCAGCAGCTTGGGTCTGATCTCAGGGGCCTCCTACAATGAGCAGTTCTTC.

This chain uses TRBV27 with TRBJ2-7; D perhaps matches TRBD2 (6 bases). Germline V gene data show CDR1 as MNHEY and CDR2 as SMNVEV (reference sequence). V was cut by 3 bases and J by 3 bases, with 12 bases left in between. There are 14 residues in the CDR3. CDR3 coding DNA: TGTGCCAGCAGTTTGGGAGGCGACAACTACGAGCAGTACTTC. Its translation is CASSLGGDNYEQYF.